These 28 T cell receptor beta chains share one sample of origin, sequenced in a study of response to subunit inactivated influenza vaccine. MiXCR, run by TCRdb on the RT-PCR reads, gives a single entry per CDR3 protein. This sample has about 800,000 distinct CDR3 sequences; 21% occur once, and the top ten carry roughly a tenth. The sequences come from PBMCs from blood, collected 5 to 6 days after vaccination. Receptors originate from a man aged 45 to 65 who received an inactivated influenza vaccine.

About this clonotype: A much larger clone lies a single base off, so this may be a read error. CDR3 sequence (DNA): TGTGCCAGCAGCAAAGCCTTTTCCGGGACAGGGGAATACAATGAGCAGTCCTTC. The encoded protein is CASSKAFSGTGEYNEQSF. The chain has TRBV21-1 and TRBJ2-1; TRBD1, the table's D call, was not compared with the DNA. TRBV21-1 has pseudogene status. CDR3 length equals 18 residues.

CDR3 region: CAISDPGTSSEAFF. Written as DNA, the CDR3 is TGTGCCATCAGTGACCCGGGAACAAGCTCTGAAGCTTTCTTT. The chain uses TRBV10-3 and TRBJ1-1; D gene unclear. The CDR3 covers 14 residues. The V end lost 3 bases, the J end lost 6 bases, and 14 bases lay between the germline ends. Germline lookup yields CDR1 ENHRY and CDR2 SYGVKD.

This sequence joins TRBV25-1 and TRBJ2-3; no reliable D call. Germline V gene lookup returns CDR1 MGHDK and CDR2 SYGVNS. The CDR3 contains 15 residues. V lost 0 bases and J lost 2, with 9 bases in between. CDR3 coding DNA: TGTGCCAGCAGTGAATACGGACGATACACAGATACGCAGTATTTT. This translates into CASSEYGRYTDTQYF.

V usage is TRBV27 and J usage is TRBJ2-1; D perhaps matches TRBD1 (5 bases). V was pared by 3 bases and J by 7 bases, with 22 bases between. Germline-derived CDR1 and CDR2 are MNHEY and SMNVEV (reference sequence). The CDR3 extends over 17 amino acids. The CDR3 loop is CASSLKGWMRLGNEQFF. The CDR3 region has the DNA TGTGCCAGCAGTTTGAAGGGGTGGATGAGATTGGGGAATGAGCAGTTCTTC.

The V gene is TRBV15, the J gene TRBJ1-5; perhaps TRBD1 as D (5 bases). Deletions cut 3 bases from V and 4 bases from J, with 16 bases between. Germline lookup yields CDR1 LNHNV and CDR2 YYDKDF (reference sequence). CDR3 size: 16 residues. CDR3 amino acids: CATSRRDGGGNQPQHF. The CDR3 DNA reads as TGTGCCACCAGCAGGAGGGACGGCGGGGGGAATCAGCCCCAGCATTTT. The full variable domain, rest sourced from reference TRBV15 and TRBJ1-5, is DAMVIQNPRYQVTQFGKPVTLSCSQTLNHNVMYWYQQKSSQAPKLLFHYYDKDFNNEADTPDNFQSRRPNTSFCFLDIRSPGLGDTAMYLCATSRRDGGGNQPQHFGDGTRLSIL.

This clonotype was counted only a few times. J is TRBJ1-5 and V is TRBV5-6; the D is unclear. The ends were cut back, 4 bases at V and 2 bases at J, with 16 bases in the middle. The CDR3 consists of 16 residues. Germline assignment: CDR1 SGHDT and CDR2 YYEEEE. CDR3 in DNA: TGTGCCAGCAGCAAGGAAGGCTTAGACGGCAATCAGCCCCAGCATTTT. It specifies CASSKEGLDGNQPQHF.

This clonotype was seen more than once but under ten times. The chain is built from TRBV20-1 and TRBJ2-1; D may be TRBD1 or TRBD2 (5 bases each). CDR1 is DFQATT and CDR2 is SNEGSKA in the germline V gene (reference sequence). This CDR3 region has 17 residues. The ends were cut back, 1 base at V and 7 bases at J, with 23 bases in the middle. CDR3 coding DNA: TGCAGTGCTAGAGGTCCTCCAGGGACGGTCTATGGTAATGAGCAGTTCTTC. Its protein product is CSARGPPGTVYGNEQFF.

The gene calls are TRBV6-5 and TRBJ1-1, with TRBD1 as a possible D gene (5 bases). Germline V gene data show CDR1 as MNHEY and CDR2 as SVGAGI. V lost 0 bases and J 3 bases, leaving 11 bases between the germline ends. CDR3 length: 15 amino acids. CDR3 bases: TGTGCCAGCAGTTACTCGGGGCAGAGTCACACTGAAGCTTTCTTT. Its protein product is CASSYSGQSHTEAFF.

This clonotype was recorded once. The V gene is TRBV9, the J gene TRBJ2-1; possibly TRBD2 for D (5 bases). Deletions cut 0 bases from V and 2 bases from J, with 9 bases between. Germline CDR1 and CDR2: SGDLS and YYNGEE. The CDR3 contains 15 residues. The CDR3 region has the DNA TGTGCCAGCAGCGTAGACAGCGGCGCCTACAATGAGCAGTTCTTC. Amino acid sequence: CASSVDSGAYNEQFF.

The chain carries TRBV7-2 and TRBJ2-2; D possibly corresponds to TRBD1 (5 bases). Trimming removed 4 bases at V and 7 bases at J, with 13 bases between. The germline V gene encodes CDR1 SGHTA and CDR2 FQGNSA. The length of the CDR3 is 14 residues. As DNA, the CDR3 is TGTGCCAGCAGCTCCCAGGGTGTAGGCGGGGAGCTGTTTTTT. It specifies CASSSQGVGGELFF.

The gene calls are TRBV5-1 and TRBJ2-5; TRBD2 matches at 13 bases. CDR1 is SGHRS, CDR2 YFSETQ, per germline. V gave up 3 bases and J gave up 4 bases; unmatched junction bases: 3. CDR3 length: 15 amino acids. The CDR3 spells CASSWTSGRGETQYF. CDR3 coding DNA: TGCGCCAGCAGCTGGACTAGCGGGAGAGGAGAGACCCAGTACTTC.

The V and J genes are TRBV20-1 and TRBJ2-3; the D call may be TRBD1 or TRBD2 (6 bases each). The ends were cut back, 7 bases at V and 5 bases at J, with 19 bases in the middle. Germline CDR1 DFQATT, CDR2 SNEGSKA (reference sequence). The CDR3 loop spans 14 amino acids. Written as DNA, the CDR3 is TGCAGTGTCACGACCCCGGGGGACATAGATACGCAGTATTTT. This translates into CSVTTPGDIDTQYF.

This clonotype was detected a few times. V usage is TRBV24-1 and J usage is TRBJ2-5; perhaps TRBD1 as D (6 bases). V was cut by 6 bases and J by 0 bases, with 10 bases left in between. Germline V CDR1 and CDR2: KGHDR, SFDVKD. The CDR3 consists of 14 residues. The CDR3: CATSRGQYQETQYF. The CDR3 DNA reads TGTGCCACCAGTAGGGGACAATACCAAGAGACCCAGTACTTC.

The chain is built from TRBV7-2 and TRBJ2-2; D is undetermined. V lost 0 bases, J lost 4 bases, and 12 bases lay in between. The length of the CDR3 is 16 residues. Germline CDR1 and CDR2: SGHTA and FQGNSA. CDR3 amino acids: CASSLAGPMGTGELFF. The DNA for the CDR3 is TGTGCCAGCAGCTTAGCCGGACCGATGGGCACCGGGGAGCTGTTTTTT. Complete variable domain (other parts from reference TRBV7-2 and TRBJ2-2): GAGVSQSPSNKVTEKGKDVELRCDPISGHTALYWYRQSLGQGLEFLIYFQGNSAPDKSGLPSDRFSAERTGGSVSTLTIQRTQQEDSAVYLCASSLAGPMGTGELFFGEGSRLTVL.

This clonotype was picked up a small number of times. The V call is TRBV29-1, the J call TRBJ1-4, with D possibly TRBD1 on 6 matching bases. CDR1 and CDR2 from the germline V gene are SQVTM and ANQGSEA. The CDR3 length is 15 residues. The V gene lost 4 bases and the J gene lost 8 bases, with 20 bases spanning the gap. CDR3 in amino acids: CSVGTGQSIGEKLFF. CDR3 nucleotides: TGCAGCGTTGGGACCGGACAGAGTATAGGCGAAAAACTGTTTTTT.

This clonotype was picked up many times. The chain uses TRBV20-1 and TRBJ2-3, with D possibly matching TRBD2 (7 bases). Per the germline V gene, CDR1 is DFQATT and CDR2 is SNEGSKA (reference sequence). V was clipped by 8 bases and J by 2 bases, with 14 bases between them. This CDR3 region has 13 residues. The DNA for the CDR3 is TGCAGTACAAACAGGGACTACACAGATACGCAGTATTTT. It encodes CSTNRDYTDTQYF.

This clonotype came up a few times. The CDR3 DNA is TGCAGCGCCAGGCCTAAAGATGCGTACGATACGCAGTATTTT. Encoded protein: CSARPKDAYDTQYF. V is TRBV29-1 and J is TRBJ2-3; D gene ambiguous. The CDR3 extends over 14 amino acids. Germline CDR1 and CDR2: SQVTM and ANQGSEA. V lost 7 bases and J lost 6, with 20 bases in between.

The sample holds a few counts of this clonotype. J is TRBJ2-7 and V is TRBV7-2; 9 bases are a match to TRBD2. Germline CDR1 and CDR2: SGHTA and FQGNSA. The CDR3 has 15 residues. Trimming at V came to 5 bases and at J to 4 bases, leaving 9 bases not matched to a gene. The chain's CDR3 is CASSKSGTSIYEQYF. As DNA, the CDR3 is TGTGCCAGCAGCAAGTCCGGGACTAGCATATACGAGCAGTACTTC.

This clonotype was picked up a small number of times. The chain is built from TRBV29-1 and TRBJ2-5, with D unclear. CDR1 is SQVTM, CDR2 ANQGSEA, per germline. CDR3 length: 11 amino acids. Trimming took 6 bases from V and 4 from J, leaving 9 bases between them. The CDR3 DNA reads as TGCAGCGTCAAACTGAGAGAGACCCAGTACTTC. It codes for CSVKLRETQYF.

The V call is TRBV5-1, the J call TRBJ2-7, with TRBD1 matching 10 bases. V gave up 2 bases and J gave up 3 bases; unmatched junction bases: 8. The germline V gene has CDR1 SGHRS and CDR2 YFSETQ. This CDR3 comprises 16 residues. CDR3 coding DNA: TGCGCCAGCAGCTTTACCATGGACAGGGGGTACTACGAGCAGTACTTC. It encodes CASSFTMDRGYYEQYF. The full variable domain, completed using reference TRBV5-1 and TRBJ2-7, is KAGVTQTPRYLIKTRGQQVTLSCSPISGHRSVSWYQQTPGQGLQFLFEYFSETQRNKGNFPGRFSGRQFSNSRSEMNVSTLELGDSALYLCASSFTMDRGYYEQYFGPGTRLTVT.

This clonotype was counted a few times. The rearrangement joins TRBV6-4 to TRBJ1-2, with D unclear. CDR3 length: 15 amino acids. Trimming took off 3 bases at V and 0 bases at J, with 11 bases between the two ends. Looked up from germline, CDR1 is MRHNA and CDR2 is SNTAGT. CDR3 sequence reads: CASSENPTPNYGYTF. CDR3 coding DNA: TGTGCCAGCAGTGAAAACCCGACCCCTAACTATGGCTACACCTTC.

With respect to this clonotype: This may be a read error, as it is one base from a much larger clone. The chain combines TRBV20-1 with TRBJ2-1; D gene uncertain. The CDR3 covers 10 residues. Germline-derived CDR1 and CDR2 are DFQATT and SNEGSKA (reference sequence). V dropped 8 bases and J dropped 5 bases, with 7 bases sitting between them. The CDR3 DNA is TGCAGTACGGGTAACAATGAGCAGTTCTTC. Its translation is CSTGNNEQFF.

This clonotype was recorded a few times. V gene TRBV12-3 or TRBV12-4 combines with J gene TRBJ2-1, with D possibly TRBD2 on 5 matching bases. Trimming left V 2 bases short and J 6 bases short, with 11 bases between. This CDR3 contains 14 residues. The chain's CDR3 is CASSLRSGGNEQFF. As DNA, the CDR3 is TGTGCCAGCAGTTTAAGGAGCGGCGGCAATGAGCAGTTCTTC.

This clonotype turned up a few times. The chain uses TRBV12-3 or TRBV12-4 and TRBJ2-7; D ambiguous. CDR3 length: 15 amino acids. V was clipped by 3 bases and J by 2 bases, with 14 bases between them. The CDR3 coding sequence is TGTGCCAGCAGTTTTATGGGATCCTCGGCCTACGAGCAGTACTTC. This translates into CASSFMGSSAYEQYF.

This clonotype came up a few times. V usage is TRBV21-1 and J usage is TRBJ1-2; the table's D call TRBD1 went unverified against the DNA. TRBV21-1 is recorded as a pseudogene. CDR3 length: 17 amino acids. For the CDR3, the DNA is TGTGCCAGCAGCAAAGAAAAGGACAGCCTCCTCAACTATGGCTACACCTTC. This encodes CASSKEKDSLLNYGYTF.

This sequence joins TRBV11-2 and TRBJ2-1; 13 bases fit TRBD2. J was trimmed by 4 bases and V by 1 base; bases with no gene match: 7. Germline lookup yields CDR1 SGHAT and CDR2 FQNNGV. This CDR3 is 18 amino acids long. The CDR3 reads CASSLVGPGLAGYNEQFF. Here the CDR3 DNA reads TGTGCCAGCAGCTTAGTAGGACCGGGACTAGCGGGGTACAATGAGCAGTTCTTC.

This clonotype was picked up a small number of times. The rearrangement uses TRBV20-1 and TRBJ1-1; D is undetermined. CDR3 length: 10 residues. Trimming left V 5 bases short and J 8 bases short, with 9 bases between. CDR1 DFQATT and CDR2 SNEGSKA come from the germline V gene (reference sequence). The CDR3 DNA reads TGCAGTGCTTTAATTCTAGAAGCTTTCTTT. The encoded protein is CSALILEAFF.

This clonotype came up a few times. This rearrangement joins TRBV9 to TRBJ2-3; TRBD1 or TRBD2 may be the D gene (5 bases each). Germline V lookup: CDR1 SGDLS, CDR2 YYNGEE. V was shortened by 2 bases and J by 2 bases, with 9 bases between the two germline ends. The CDR3 totals 14 residues. The CDR3 loop is CASSVGTNTDTQYF. The CDR3, as DNA: TGTGCCAGCAGCGTCGGGACCAACACAGATACGCAGTATTTT.